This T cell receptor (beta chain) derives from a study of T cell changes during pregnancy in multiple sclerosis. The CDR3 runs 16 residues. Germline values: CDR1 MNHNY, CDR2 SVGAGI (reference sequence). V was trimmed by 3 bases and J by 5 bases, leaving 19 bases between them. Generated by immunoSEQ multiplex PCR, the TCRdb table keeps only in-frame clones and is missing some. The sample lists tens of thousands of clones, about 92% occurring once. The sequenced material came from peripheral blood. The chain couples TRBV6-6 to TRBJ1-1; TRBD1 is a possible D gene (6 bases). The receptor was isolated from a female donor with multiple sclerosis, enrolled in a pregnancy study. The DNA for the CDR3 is TGTGCCAGCAGTTATCAGGGGAGAGGGGGGGAAACTGAAGCTTTCTTT. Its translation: CASSYQGRGGETEAFF.